This is a list of T cell receptor beta chains from one sample in a study of graft-versus-host responses after intestinal transplantation. The repertoire was sequenced with immunoSEQ multiplex PCR; TCRdb's copy has only in-frame clones and lacks some. The repertoire holds about 9,600 clones, with about 86% as singletons. Specimen: ileum tissue, collected about 700 days after intestinal transplantation. The receptors here all came from a human patient who received an intestinal transplant, so some T cells may come from the graft donor. CDR3s include the opening cysteine and the closing phenylalanine or tryptophan. Fields, in order: J gene, V gene, D gene, clone size, CDR3 DNA, CDR3 protein. A D gene is named only where the DNA matches it firmly. Some rows mark clone size as missing; the rest say once, few, many or name a class of expanded clone.

j_call: TRBJ1-5
v_call: TRBV16
d_call: NA
clone_size: NA
cdr3_nt: TGTGCCAGCAGCCAAGGGGACGGTTATCAGCCCCAGCATTTT
cdr3_aa: CASSQGDGYQPQHF

j_call: TRBJ1-2
v_call: TRBV19
d_call: NA
clone_size: NA
cdr3_nt: TGTGCCAGTAGTATCCCCCCATCTCTTCAAGGTGGCTACACCTTC
cdr3_aa: CASSIPPSLQGGYTF

j_call: TRBJ2-1
v_call: TRBV2
d_call: TRBD2
clone_size: once
cdr3_nt: TGTGCCAGCAGCGACACTAGCGGGTTCGGCGTTGCCCAGTTCTTC
cdr3_aa: CASSDTSGFGVAQFF

j_call: TRBJ2-3
v_call: TRBV5-1
d_call: NA
clone_size: NA
cdr3_nt: TGCGCCAGCAGCGTCATAGAGAGATCTAGCACAGATACGCAGTATTTT
cdr3_aa: CASSVIERSSTDTQYF

j_call: TRBJ2-5
v_call: TRBV2
d_call: TRBD1
clone_size: NA
cdr3_nt: TGTGCCAGCAGAACACAGGGGGTGGTATCAGAGACCCAGTACTTC
cdr3_aa: CASRTQGVVSETQYF

j_call: TRBJ2-1
v_call: TRBV29-1
d_call: TRBD2
clone_size: NA
cdr3_nt: TGCAGCGTTGAACGGCTAGCGGACTACAATGAGCAGTTCTTC
cdr3_aa: CSVERLADYNEQFF

j_call: TRBJ1-3
v_call: TRBV15
d_call: NA
clone_size: NA
cdr3_nt: TGTGCCACCAGCGGCCGAATTATTCCAACCTCTGGAAACACCATATATTTT
cdr3_aa: CATSGRIIPTSGNTIYF

j_call: TRBJ2-1
v_call: TRBV11-2
d_call: TRBD2
clone_size: NA
cdr3_nt: TGTGCCAGCAGCCCGAGGACTAGCGGCAATGAGCAGTTCTTC
cdr3_aa: CASSPRTSGNEQFF

j_call: TRBJ2-1
v_call: TRBV19
d_call: TRBD2
clone_size: NA
cdr3_nt: TGTGCCAGTAAACTCGGGGGGGCGTTTAGTGAGCAGTTCTTC
cdr3_aa: CASKLGGAFSEQFF

j_call: TRBJ1-2
v_call: TRBV5-1
d_call: TRBD1
clone_size: NA
cdr3_nt: TGCGCCAGCAGCTTGGGACAGGGCCATGGCTACACCTTC
cdr3_aa: CASSLGQGHGYTF

j_call: TRBJ1-1
v_call: TRBV9
d_call: NA
clone_size: NA
cdr3_nt: TGTGCCAGCAGCGTAGCTGTCAACCGGGAAGCTTTCTTT
cdr3_aa: CASSVAVNREAFF

j_call: TRBJ2-3
v_call: TRBV4-1
d_call: NA
clone_size: NA
cdr3_nt: TGCGCCAGCAGCCCTGGCCCTGGGGGGGCTAGTACAGATACGCAGTATTTT
cdr3_aa: CASSPGPGGASTDTQYF

j_call: TRBJ2-7
v_call: TRBV6-1
d_call: NA
clone_size: NA
cdr3_nt: TGTGCCAGCAGCGGGACCTTTCCCCCTTACGAGCAGTACTTC
cdr3_aa: CASSGTFPPYEQYF

j_call: TRBJ2-7
v_call: TRBV7-6
d_call: NA
clone_size: once
cdr3_nt: TGTGCCAGCAGCTTAGGGCAAGTATACGAGCAGTACTTC
cdr3_aa: CASSLGQVYEQYF

j_call: TRBJ2-7
v_call: TRBV4-2
d_call: TRBD2
clone_size: NA
cdr3_nt: TGTGCCAGCAGCCAAGGGACTAGCGGGAGGTACGAGCAGTACTTC
cdr3_aa: CASSQGTSGRYEQYF

j_call: TRBJ2-2
v_call: TRBV7-3
d_call: TRBD1
clone_size: NA
cdr3_nt: TGTGCCAGCAGCCCTCCATTCGGGACAGGGGGGGCCGGGGAGCTGTTTTTT
cdr3_aa: CASSPPFGTGGAGELFF

j_call: TRBJ2-1
v_call: TRBV7-9
d_call: TRBD2
clone_size: NA
cdr3_nt: TGTGCCAGCAGCGGCCGTGGGAGCGGGGGGTACAATGAGCAGTTCTTC
cdr3_aa: CASSGRGSGGYNEQFF

j_call: TRBJ2-7
v_call: TRBV28
d_call: NA
clone_size: NA
cdr3_nt: TGTGCCAGCAGGAACCCGGACGAGCAGTACTTC
cdr3_aa: CASRNPDEQYF

j_call: TRBJ1-1
v_call: TRBV6-1
d_call: TRBD1
clone_size: NA
cdr3_nt: TGTGCCAGCCGACAGGGTTCGATGAACACTGAAGCTTTCTTT
cdr3_aa: CASRQGSMNTEAFF